This T cell receptor (beta chain) was profiled in a study of OX40 agonist ivuxolimab in advanced cancers. At the level of the study: Administration of intravenous ivuxolimab to patients occurred every 2 weeks at 0.01 to 10 mg/kg.

The repertoire was sequenced with immunoSEQ multiplex PCR; TCRdb's copy has only in-frame clones and lacks some. This sample has just under 65,000 clones, with roughly 90% found just once. The material was CD4+ or CD8+ T cells sorted from blood, obtained in a trial of the OX40 agonist ivuxolimab. This sequence was found in an adult with an advanced solid tumor such as melanoma, head and neck, liver or kidney cancer.

This CDR3 reads CASSPGDRVGNTIYF. CDR3 DNA: TGTGCCAGCAGTCCAGGTGACAGAGTTGGAAACACCATATATTTT. The rearrangement joins TRBV7-9 to TRBJ1-3; weak D call: TRBD1 (5 bases). Trimming took 6 bases from V and 3 from J, leaving 15 bases between them. CDR1 and CDR2 (germline): SEHNR, FQNEAQ (reference sequence). There are 15 residues in the CDR3.